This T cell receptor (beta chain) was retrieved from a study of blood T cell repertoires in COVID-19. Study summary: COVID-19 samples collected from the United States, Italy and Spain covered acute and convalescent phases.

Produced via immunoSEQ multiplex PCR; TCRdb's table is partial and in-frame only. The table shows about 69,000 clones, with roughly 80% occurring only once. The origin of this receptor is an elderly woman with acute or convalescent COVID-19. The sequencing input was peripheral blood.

CDR3: CASSDRDFTEKLFF. The CDR3 DNA sequence: TGTGCCAGCAGCGACCGGGACTTTACTGAAAAACTGTTTTTT. This chain uses TRBV25-1 with TRBJ1-4, with a possible D match to TRBD1 (5 bases). Trimming shortened V by 6 bases and J by 7 bases, and 15 bases separated the two germline ends. The CDR3 length is 14 residues. Germline V gene sequence: CDR1 MGHDK, CDR2 SYGVNS.